A selection of T cell receptor beta chains follows, all from one sample in a study of blood T cells in healthy people across ages. TCRdb redid the calling of the 5' RACE reads with MiXCR, one entry per CDR3 protein. This table has around 1,700,000 distinct CDR3 sequences, roughly 27% appearing once. The sequenced sample consisted of blood. These receptors all stem from a woman aged 25 to 39 in good health. The CDR3 runs from the conserved cysteine through the conserved F or W. Fields, in order: D gene, CDR3 length, V gene, clone size, J gene, CDR3 DNA, CDR3 protein. The D gene is left open where the match is weak. Size tells how often a clone was seen (once, few, many) or the class of an expanded clone, and some rows leave it out.

-,16,TRBV7-9,-,TRBJ2-5,TGTGCCAGCAGCCTGTCGGCGGGGGCGTTGGGAGAGACCCAGTACTTC,CASSLSAGALGETQYF
-,14,TRBV6-1,many,TRBJ1-2,TGTGCCAGCAGTGAAGAGGGGGAGTACTATGGCTACACCTTC,CASSEEGEYYGYTF
TRBD2,17,TRBV5-4,many,TRBJ2-4,TGTGCCAGCAGCTTGGAAGCGGGGAGTCTAGCCAAAAACATTCAGTACTTC,CASSLEAGSLAKNIQYF
-,14,TRBV24-1,few,TRBJ2-1,TGTGCCACCAGTGACCGAAGGGGGAGGGATGAGCAGTTCTTC,CATSDRRGRDEQFF
-,15,TRBV5-1,once,TRBJ1-1,TGCGCCAGCAGCTTGACAATCAAAAAGAACACTGAAGCTTTCTTT,CASSLTIKKNTEAFF
TRBD1,13,TRBV5-1,many,TRBJ2-7,TGCGCCAGCAGCTTTAACAGGGGGATCGAGCAGTACTTC,CASSFNRGIEQYF
-,11,TRBV20-1,-,TRBJ1-2,TGCAGTGCTAGAGATCCAGATGGCTACACCTTC,CSARDPDGYTF
TRBD2,15,TRBV10-3,few,TRBJ2-3,TGTGCCATCAGCGCTAGCGGGTCTTCCCCGGATACGCAGTATTTT,CAISASGSSPDTQYF
-,13,TRBV6-2/TRBV6-3,-,TRBJ2-7,TGTGCCAGCGAACGTCTTCGGGGGAGCGAGCAGTACTTC,CASERLRGSEQYF
-,15,TRBV7-2,many,TRBJ2-5,TGTGCCAGCAGCTTCGACTCGAGGGCGGGGGAGACCCAGTACTTC,CASSFDSRAGETQYF
-,15,TRBV19,-,TRBJ2-6,TGTGCCAGTAGGAAACAGAACTCTGGGGCCAACGTCCTGACTTTC,CASRKQNSGANVLTF
-,14,TRBV9,-,TRBJ2-1,TGTGCCAGCAGCGTAGTCCCTGGTGAGGGTGAGCAGTTCTTC,CASSVVPGEGEQFF
-,14,TRBV14,-,TRBJ2-3,TGTGCCAGCAGCCAAGACAGAGGGCGAAATACGCAGTATTTT,CASSQDRGRNTQYF
TRBD2,12,TRBV20-1,-,TRBJ2-5,TGCAGTGCTTTACGGGAGGGTGGGGAGCAGTACTTC,CSALREGGEQYF
-,14,TRBV6-5,many,TRBJ2-7,TGTGCCAGCAGTTACTCAGGCGGATTCTACGAGCAGTACTTC,CASSYSGGFYEQYF
-,15,TRBV5-1,-,TRBJ1-1,TGCGCCAGCAGCGCTAATTTGGGGGCGAACACTGAAGCTTTCTTT,CASSANLGANTEAFF